This T cell receptor (beta chain) comes out of a study of control samples from healthy donors and cancer patients. Clones were sequenced by immunoSEQ multiplex PCR, and TCRdb holds only the in-frame ones, with some missing. The sample holds roughly 100,000 clones, around 88% seen once. The germline gives CDR1 SGHRS, CDR2 YFSETQ. V was cut by 5 bases and J by 0 bases, with 8 bases left in between. The length of the CDR3 is 14 residues. The chain carries TRBV5-1 and TRBJ2-2; D unresolved. This receptor was taken from a man aged 60 to 75 with lung cancer. Sequenced: PBMCs. CDR3 sequence reads: CASSPSANTGELFF. For the CDR3, the DNA is TGCGCCAGCAGTCCTAGTGCGAACACCGGGGAGCTGTTTTTT.